The rows below give T cell receptor beta chains drawn from one sample of a study of T-cell memory formation after mild COVID-19. A single record per CDR3 protein comes from TCRdb applying MiXCR to the 5' RACE reads. This table holds under 300,000 distinct CDR3 sequences, roughly 15% found once. Sequencing was done on a sample of PBMCs or a T cell subset sorted from them (not recorded which). These receptor sequences come from a man between 18 and 29 years old who had mild COVID-19 (a few samples of this study predate the infection). Cell type and time point are not known. CDR3s include the opening cysteine and the closing phenylalanine or tryptophan. The D gene is left open where the match is weak. Clone size appears in some rows only: once, few, many, or a class for an expanded clone.

TRBJ1-5,TRBV27,NA,NA,TGTGCCAGCAGGCCCCAGGGTAGCAATCAGCCCCAGCATTTT,CASRPQGSNQPQHF
TRBJ1-3,TRBV6-5,NA,few,TGTGCCAGCAGTTCTCAGGGGATCGAAAACACCATATATTTT,CASSSQGIENTIYF
TRBJ2-1,TRBV25-1,NA,NA,TGTGCCAGCAAGCTTGGGGGGGCGGGGAATGAGCAGTTCTTC,CASKLGGAGNEQFF
TRBJ2-1,TRBV29-1,TRBD2,NA,TGCAGCGTTGGGGGGGGAAGCGATGAGCAGTTCTTC,CSVGGGSDEQFF
TRBJ2-2,TRBV7-9,TRBD2,NA,TGTGCCAGCAGCTTATTGCGGGGGGCGAACACTAACCCCGGGGAGCTGTTTTTT,CASSLLRGANTNPGELFF
TRBJ2-7,TRBV12-3/TRBV12-4,TRBD1,NA,TGTGCCAGCAGTTTGGCCGGGACAGGGTTCGACGAGCAGTACTTC,CASSLAGTGFDEQYF
TRBJ2-6,TRBV7-8,NA,few,TGTGCCAGCAGCCAGCTTAGCTCCATCAGGGCTGGGGCCAACGTCCTGACTTTC,CASSQLSSIRAGANVLTF
TRBJ1-4,TRBV4-1,NA,NA,TGCGCCAGCAGCCAGGAGGGGAGGATGGAAAAACTGTTTTTT,CASSQEGRMEKLFF
TRBJ1-5,TRBV12-3/TRBV12-4,NA,NA,TGTGCCAGCAGTTTAGCTGGGGCCGGGGCCCAGCATTTT,CASSLAGAGAQHF
TRBJ2-3,TRBV10-3,NA,few,TGTGCCATCAGTGGAGGAGGAGGGGCCGGGAATACGCAGTATTTT,CAISGGGGAGNTQYF
TRBJ2-6,TRBV6-5,NA,NA,TGTGCCAGCAGTTACTCGGGACTCTTTCGCTCTGGGGCCAACGTCCTGACTTTC,CASSYSGLFRSGANVLTF
TRBJ1-2,TRBV30,NA,NA,TGTGCCTGGTCGCTCAGGACGGACAACTATGGCTACACCTTC,CAWSLRTDNYGYTF
TRBJ2-5,TRBV5-1,TRBD1,few,TGCGCCAGCAGAGAACCAGGGGGCGCTGAGACCCAGTACTTC,CASREPGGAETQYF
TRBJ1-5,TRBV20-1,TRBD1,few,TGCAGTGCGGCGACAGGGGGTTGGCGCAATCAGCCCCAGCATTTT,CSAATGGWRNQPQHF
TRBJ2-1,TRBV7-2,NA,many,TGTGCCAGCAGCTCTCCTGTGGTCAATGAGCAGTTCTTC,CASSSPVVNEQFF
TRBJ1-6,TRBV28,NA,NA,TGTGCCAGTGCAGCGATCTATAATTCACCCCTCCACTTT,CASAAIYNSPLHF
TRBJ1-4,TRBV9,TRBD1,few,TGTGCCAGCAGCGTCATGGGGGACAGGGACGAAAAACTGTTTTTT,CASSVMGDRDEKLFF
TRBJ2-7,TRBV7-9,NA,NA,TGTGCCAGCAGCTTAGGGGGATCCGATCGCGAGCAGTACTTC,CASSLGGSDREQYF
TRBJ2-3,TRBV5-6,NA,few,TGTGCCAGCAGCCCGCCCCGGGACATGACAGATACGCAGTATTTT,CASSPPRDMTDTQYF
TRBJ2-5,TRBV11-1,TRBD1,NA,TGTGCCAGCAGCTTAGAGTTGGGACAGGGGATACTCCAAGAGACCCAGTACTTC,CASSLELGQGILQETQYF
TRBJ2-2,TRBV6-6,NA,few,TGTGCCAGCAGTTACTCGCCCGGGACGGTCCACACCGGGGAGCTGTTTTTT,CASSYSPGTVHTGELFF
TRBJ2-7,TRBV11-2,TRBD1,NA,TGTGCCAGCAGCTTAGCGACAGGGGGCTCCTACGAGCAGTACTTC,CASSLATGGSYEQYF
TRBJ2-6,TRBV7-3,NA,NA,TGTGCCAGCAGCATCAGCTACTCTGGGGCCAACGTCCTGACTTTC,CASSISYSGANVLTF
TRBJ2-2,TRBV5-1,NA,few,TGCGCCAGCAGCAGGGGGGCCGACCCCGGGGAGCTGTTTTTT,CASSRGADPGELFF
TRBJ2-7,TRBV7-2,NA,NA,TGTGCCAGCAGCCCCCATGGCGGGGCCGAGCAGTACTTC,CASSPHGGAEQYF
TRBJ2-1,TRBV6-6,NA,NA,TGTGCCAGCAGTTACTCGATTGGACCGGGGGCCGGCGAGCAGTTCTTC,CASSYSIGPGAGEQFF
TRBJ1-1,TRBV18,TRBD1,few,TGTGCCAGCTCACCACCCGGGACAGGGGCTGAAGCTTTCTTT,CASSPPGTGAEAFF
TRBJ2-1,TRBV21-1,NA,NA,TGTGCCAGCAGCCCCAACGATTCGGAGGGGGCGAATGAGCAGTTCTTC,CASSPNDSEGANEQFF
TRBJ2-4,TRBV19,NA,NA,TGTGCCAGTAGGACCCGGGCGGCGAACATTCAGTACTTC,CASRTRAANIQYF
TRBJ2-3,TRBV7-2,NA,few,TGTGCCAGCAGCTTAGTCTCAAACCTAGGCACAGATACGCAGTATTTT,CASSLVSNLGTDTQYF
TRBJ2-1,TRBV10-3,TRBD1,NA,TGTGCCATCAGTGTGGTACAGGGGATCAATGAGCAGTTCTTC,CAISVVQGINEQFF
TRBJ1-1,TRBV10-3,TRBD1,many,TGTGCCATGGGACAGGGGAGTCGTACTGAAGCTTTCTTT,CAMGQGSRTEAFF
TRBJ2-5,TRBV29-1,TRBD1,NA,TGCAGCGTTGATCACAGGGGGCTCCAAGAGACCCAGTACTTC,CSVDHRGLQETQYF
TRBJ2-1,TRBV20-1,TRBD1,NA,TGCAGTGCTAGAGCCGGGGACAGTTACAATGAGCAGTTCTTC,CSARAGDSYNEQFF
TRBJ1-4,TRBV6-5,NA,NA,TGTGCCAGCAGTCGCCAGGGCCAAACCCAGGAAAAACTGTTTTTT,CASSRQGQTQEKLFF
TRBJ1-5,TRBV23-1,TRBD1,NA,TGCGCCAGCAGTCAATCGGGCGGGACAGGGAATCATAGCAATCAGCCCCAGCATTTT,CASSQSGGTGNHSNQPQHF
TRBJ2-5,TRBV4-1,NA,few,TGCGCCAGCAGCCTCGGCAAGTACCAAGAGACCCAGTACTTC,CASSLGKYQETQYF
TRBJ1-1,TRBV2,TRBD1,NA,TGTGCCAGCAGTGCCCTCGGACAGGGGGCGGATGGAACTGAAGCTTTCTTT,CASSALGQGADGTEAFF
TRBJ2-7,TRBV15,TRBD1,many,TGTGCCACCAGCACTAGGACAGGGCGAACCTACGAGCAGTACTTC,CATSTRTGRTYEQYF
TRBJ1-1,TRBV9,NA,many,TGTGCCAGCAGCCTTGAGGGACCTGAAGCTTTCTTT,CASSLEGPEAFF
TRBJ2-7,TRBV20-1,NA,NA,TGCAGTGCTAAGGGCTACACGAGCTCCTACGAGCAGTACTTC,CSAKGYTSSYEQYF
TRBJ2-1,TRBV6-6,TRBD2,once,TGTGCCAGCATGAAGGGGACTAACTACAATGAGCAGTTCTTC,CASMKGTNYNEQFF
TRBJ2-2,TRBV5-1,NA,few,TGCGCCAGCTGCATACAGGGCCCCGGGGAGCTGTTTTTT,CASCIQGPGELFF
TRBJ1-6,TRBV7-3,TRBD1,few,TGTGCCAGCAGCGCCAGGGGGAGTGACGGTTCACCCCTCCACTTT,CASSARGSDGSPLHF
TRBJ1-2,TRBV7-2,NA,NA,TGTGCCAGCAGCTTAGCCGTGGTCCAGGGGGGCTACACCTTC,CASSLAVVQGGYTF
TRBJ2-2,TRBV6-5,NA,NA,TGTGCCAGCAGTTGGACAGACCTTACCGGGGAGCTGTTTTTT,CASSWTDLTGELFF
TRBJ1-1,TRBV6-5,NA,NA,TGTGCCAGCAGTTACTCGAGAGGGGGTACTGAAGCTTTCTTT,CASSYSRGGTEAFF
TRBJ1-5,TRBV4-2,TRBD1,NA,TGTGCCAGCAGCCAAGATGTATCCAGGGGGGGTCAGCCCCAGCATTTT,CASSQDVSRGGQPQHF
TRBJ2-7,TRBV5-1,NA,many,TGCGCCAGCAGCCTTAACCCTCGGGGGTCCTACGAGCAGTACTTC,CASSLNPRGSYEQYF
TRBJ2-3,TRBV3-1,NA,few,TGTGCCAGCAGCCCGCCTAGTGGTAATACGCAGTATTTT,CASSPPSGNTQYF
TRBJ2-4,TRBV7-9,NA,many,TGTGCCAGCAGCTCGCCGGGGGTCAAAAACATTCAGTACTTC,CASSSPGVKNIQYF
TRBJ2-5,TRBV20-1,NA,few,TGCAGTGCGTTTGAACCTATCCAAGAGACCCAGTACTTC,CSAFEPIQETQYF
TRBJ1-4,TRBV27,NA,once,TGTGCCAGCAGTTTAAACAGGGCGGAAAAACTGTTTTTT,CASSLNRAEKLFF
TRBJ2-5,TRBV7-2,TRBD1,NA,TGTGCCAGCAGCTTACTAGGACAGGCCCCGGAGACCCAGTACTTC,CASSLLGQAPETQYF
TRBJ1-2,TRBV24-1,TRBD1,NA,TGTGCCACCAGTGATTTGCTGGGAGGACAGGGGGATGGCTACACCTTC,CATSDLLGGQGDGYTF